This record concerns one T cell receptor (beta chain) sequence. A single count supports this clone. Its recognized antigen is unknown. Per-base qualities were not stored, and no clone one base away is much larger. This entry is derived from a study of radiotherapy plus CTLA-4 blockade in lung cancer (dated by TCRdb to 2016 to 2018). For the study in its entirety: Objective responses occurred in roughly 19% of enrolled patients, and 25% to 40% achieved disease control.

Overall results and qualifications from the work: Increased serum interferon-beta after radiation, together with early dynamic changes in blood T cell clones, were reported to be the strongest predictors of response. TCR clones derived from tumors expanded in peripheral blood after treatment with radiotherapy and ipilimumab.

Library preparation was by the immunoSEQ multiplex PCR assay. TCRdb re-hosts the immuneACCESS table, in-frame sequences only. Its copies lack some clones; in the studies checked, an unresolved V gene accounts for under half of them, and the cause for the rest is not known. Recorded for this sample are some 92,000 clones; 82% of them occurred a single time. Together, the top ten hold roughly 3.5% of the sample. Focal radiation therapy combined with CTLA-4 blockade (ipilimumab) was tested in patients with chemo-refractory metastatic non-small-cell lung cancer. The cysteine opens and the phenylalanine closes a CDR3 of 15 amino acids. Only CDR3 DNA remains: 45 bases, in frame from the first base. The germline V gene encodes CDR1 LNHDA and CDR2 SQIVND (reference sequence). Germline trimming amounts to 3 bases on V and 11 bases on J, with 9 as the count of junction bases outside the gene matches.

This specimen was peripheral blood, taken from a patient treated with radiotherapy plus ipilimumab. The sequence is built from TRBV19 and TRBJ2-2, with 10 bases matching TRBD2. The clonotype was recovered from a human donor with non-small cell lung cancer who had a partial response to radiotherapy plus ipilimumab. The CDR3: CASSISSGRANELFF. The nucleotide sequence is given as TGTGCCAGTAGTATCTCCAGCGGGAGGGCCAACGAGCTGTTTTTT.